The 22 T cell receptor beta chains given below trace back to one sample, sequenced in a study of shared clonotypes between healthy human individuals. The method was immunoSEQ multiplex PCR; TCRdb's version includes in-frame clones alone and lacks a portion of them. The data hold fewer than 550,000 clones, with about 79% observed a single time. Sequencing was performed on PBMCs. These receptor sequences come from a woman between 40 and 55 years old in good health. Some clones in this sample may be carry-over from other donors' samples.

The CDR3 sequence is CASRDRGRGQETQYF. CDR3 sequence (DNA): TGTGCCAGTAGGGACAGGGGGCGAGGGCAAGAGACCCAGTACTTC. V and J are TRBV19 and TRBJ2-5; the match to TRBD1 covers 11 bases. Germline-derived CDR1 and CDR2 are LNHDA and SQIVND (reference sequence). Trimming took 6 bases from V and 2 from J; bases not matched to a gene: 5. This CDR3 has 15 residues. The entire variable domain, with the rest obtained from reference TRBV19 and TRBJ2-5, is as follows: DGGITQSPKYLFRKEGQNVTLSCEQNLNHDAMYWYRQDPGQGLRLIYYSQIVNDFQKGDIAEGYSVSREKKESFPLTVTSAQKNPTAFYLCASRDRGRGQETQYFGPGTRLLVL.

The chain couples TRBV6-5 to TRBJ2-2; a possible D gene is TRBD2 (5 bases). CDR3 length equals 15 residues. Trimming pared 2 bases from V and 0 bases from J, leaving 7 bases between. Germline V gene lookup returns CDR1 MNHEY and CDR2 SVGAGI. DNA of the CDR3: TGTGCCAGCAGTTACGGGAGACCGAACACCGGGGAGCTGTTTTTT. It translates to CASSYGRPNTGELFF.

V is TRBV6-1 and J is TRBJ1-4; D gene uncertain. This CDR3 is 16 amino acids long. Between the trimmed V and J ends, which lost 0 bases and 7 bases, there was a span of 15 bases. Germline values: CDR1 MNHNS, CDR2 SASEGT. Here the CDR3 DNA reads TGTGCCAGCAGTGAAGCGTCACGGGTCCGGGGTGAAAAACTGTTTTTT. Translated: CASSEASRVRGEKLFF.

This chain joins TRBV29-1 and TRBJ2-7, with D unresolved. CDR3 size: 13 residues. V gave up 4 bases and J gave up 3 bases, with 13 bases separating them. The V gene's germline CDR1 is SQVTM and CDR2 ANQGSEA. CDR3 in amino acids: CSVVVGLSYEQYF. CDR3 sequence (DNA): TGCAGCGTTGTCGTCGGGTTGAGCTACGAGCAGTACTTC.

This chain connects TRBV29-1 to TRBJ1-2; D is unresolved. This CDR3 is 12 amino acids long. CDR1 is SQVTM, CDR2 ANQGSEA, per germline. The ends were cut back, 5 bases at V and 2 bases at J, with 9 bases in the middle. CDR3 in DNA: TGCAGCGTTTCGGGCGGGAACTATGGCTACACCTTC. Encoded protein: CSVSGGNYGYTF. Using reference TRBV29-1 and TRBJ1-2 for the parts outside the CDR3, the full variable domain is SAVISQKPSRDICQRGTSLTIQCQVDSQVTMMFWYRQQPGQSLTLIATANQGSEATYESGFVIDKFPISRPNLTFSTLTVSNMSPEDSSIYLCSVSGGNYGYTFGSGTRLTVV.

This rearrangement joins TRBV29-1 to TRBJ2-7; D remains unclear. Trimming left V 4 bases short and J 5 bases short, with 15 bases between. Germline CDR1 SQVTM, CDR2 ANQGSEA. CDR3 size: 13 residues. CDR3 sequence: CSVGESTWHEQYF. CDR3 nucleotide sequence: TGCAGCGTTGGTGAGTCCACCTGGCACGAGCAGTACTTC.

DNA of the CDR3: TGTGCCTGGAGTCGAGGCCTCGGGTCCCGGAGCTCCTACGAGCAGTACTTC. It specifies CAWSRGLGSRSSYEQYF. The rearrangement joins TRBV30 to TRBJ2-7, with D uncertain. CDR1 and CDR2 from the germline V gene are GTSNPN and SVGIG (reference sequence). Trimming took 2 bases from V and 0 from J, leaving 20 bases between them. The CDR3 spans 17 residues. Combining the CDR3 with reference TRBV30 and TRBJ2-7 gives the whole variable domain SQTIHQWPATLVQPVGSPLSLECTVEGTSNPNLYWYRQAAGRGLQLLFYSVGIGQISSEVPQNLSASRPQDRQFILSSKKLLLSDSGFYLCAWSRGLGSRSSYEQYFGPGTRLTVT.

The chain joins TRBV5-1 to TRBJ2-3; TRBD2 agrees at 10 bases. Germline loops: CDR1 SGHRS, CDR2 YFSETQ. CDR3 length: 16 residues. V was clipped by 4 bases and J by 4 bases; unmatched bases: 9. The CDR3 loop is CASSQRPSGSADTQYF. In DNA form, the CDR3 reads TGCGCCAGCAGCCAGAGGCCTAGCGGGAGTGCAGATACGCAGTATTTT.

The chain is built from TRBV30 and TRBJ2-1; 8 bases are a match to TRBD2. In germline, CDR1 is GTSNPN, CDR2 SVGIG (reference sequence). Trimming cost V 3 bases and J 9 bases; bases outside gene matches: 16. The CDR3 loop spans 16 amino acids. This chain's CDR3 is CAWRPSPGTRNLEQFF. CDR3 coding DNA: TGTGCCTGGAGACCCTCCCCCGGGACTAGGAACCTTGAGCAGTTCTTC.

This clone was counted a few times. The J gene is TRBJ1-2, the V gene TRBV15; D is perhaps TRBD1 (5 bases). Germline V gives CDR1 LNHNV, CDR2 YYDKDF (reference sequence). This CDR3 is built from 15 residues. The V end lost 5 bases, the J end lost 8 bases, and 21 bases lay between the germline ends. In DNA form, the CDR3 reads TGTGCCACCAGCGGGGGATTGGGACGAATTGGGGGCTACACCTTC. It specifies CATSGGLGRIGGYTF.

This clone was detected a few times. The chain combines TRBV27 with TRBJ2-1; 10 bases line up with TRBD1. The CDR3 is 16 amino acids. V lost 0 bases and J lost 6; bases outside the gene matches: 5. The V gene's germline CDR1 is MNHEY and CDR2 SMNVEV (reference sequence). The CDR3 protein is CASSLSGGTGANEQFF. CDR3 coding DNA: TGTGCCAGCAGTTTATCGGGGGGGACAGGGGCCAATGAGCAGTTCTTC.

This chain joins TRBV30 and TRBJ2-1; D tentatively fits TRBD1 or TRBD2 (6 bases each). V shed 0 bases and J shed 4 bases, with 13 bases lying between them. The germline CDR1 and CDR2 sequences are GTSNPN and SVGIG (reference sequence). The CDR3 runs 15 residues. The CDR3 reads CAWSVGGGRYNEQFF. The CDR3, as DNA: TGTGCCTGGAGTGTAGGGGGAGGCCGGTACAATGAGCAGTTCTTC.

This clone occurred once. The rearrangement joins TRBV13 to TRBJ2-7; a weak D match, TRBD2 (5 bases). Trimming removed 8 bases from V and 6 bases from J, with 20 bases in between. Looked up from germline, CDR1 is PRHDT and CDR2 is FYEKMQ (reference sequence). The CDR3 length is 14 residues. The DNA for the CDR3 is TGTGCCAGCGGCGAGACTTCGAGCGGCGTCGAGCAGTACTTC. It codes for CASGETSSGVEQYF.

The CDR3 here is CASSYSIQGAGYEQYF. CDR3 DNA sequence: TGTGCCAGCAGTTACTCGATTCAGGGGGCGGGATACGAGCAGTACTTC. This chain connects TRBV6-6 to TRBJ2-7; 8 bases map to TRBD1. Germline V gene data show CDR1 as MNHNY and CDR2 as SVGAGI (reference sequence). CDR3 length: 16 amino acids. Trimming removed 0 bases from V and 4 bases from J; junction bases left unmatched: 8.

The chain's CDR3 is CASSYLGRGSSGANVLTF. The CDR3 region has the DNA TGTGCCAGCAGCTACCTCGGAAGGGGCAGCTCTGGGGCCAACGTCCTGACTTTC. This chain connects TRBV7-9 to TRBJ2-6, with a weak D call TRBD1 (5 bases). There are 18 residues in the CDR3. Trimming cost V 4 bases and J 0 bases, with 16 bases left between them. Germline V gene lookup returns CDR1 SEHNR and CDR2 FQNEAQ (reference sequence). The variable domain in full, with the rest retrieved from reference TRBV7-9 and TRBJ2-6, is DTGVSQNPRHKITKRGQNVTFRCDPISEHNRLYWYRQTLGQGPEFLTYFQNEAQLEKSRLLSDRFSAERPKGSFSTLEIQRTEQGDSAMYLCASSYLGRGSSGANVLTFGAGSRLTVL.

The V and J genes are TRBV30 and TRBJ1-2; no clear D gene. The CDR3 is 12 amino acids. Germline-derived CDR1 and CDR2 are GTSNPN and SVGIG (reference sequence). Trimming pared 2 bases from V and 8 bases from J, leaving 12 bases between. CDR3 coding DNA: TGTGCCTGGAGTCCTGGTAAGAAGGGCTACACCTTC. Protein: CAWSPGKKGYTF.

The chain is built from TRBV6-5 and TRBJ2-1; 9 bases are shared with TRBD2. Looked up from germline, CDR1 is MNHEY and CDR2 is SVGAGI. Trimming took 6 bases from V and 1 from J; bases not matched to a gene: 4. This CDR3 is 15 amino acids long. Here the CDR3 reads CASRLTSGSYNEQFF. The CDR3 DNA is TGTGCCAGCAGATTGACTAGCGGTTCCTACAATGAGCAGTTCTTC.

Only a few counts were recorded for this clone. The genes are TRBV9 and TRBJ2-2, with 15 bases fitting TRBD2. Germline values: CDR1 SGDLS, CDR2 YYNGEE. The J segment lost 4 bases and the V segment lost 4 bases, leaving 5 bases of the junction unmatched. This CDR3 spans 17 amino acids. The CDR3 nucleotides are TGTGCCAGCAGCACGGGACTAGCGGGAGGCGTCACCGGGGAGCTGTTTTTT. This translates into CASSTGLAGGVTGELFF.

The chain joins TRBV9 to TRBJ1-3; D unclear. Looked up from germline, CDR1 is SGDLS and CDR2 is YYNGEE. Trimming removed 0 bases from V and 3 bases from J, with 7 bases in between. There are 14 residues in the CDR3. CDR3 DNA sequence: TGTGCCAGCAGCGTAGGAAGCCTTGGAAACACCATATATTTT. The encoded protein is CASSVGSLGNTIYF. Full variable domain (remainder filled in from reference TRBV9 and TRBJ1-3): DSGVTQTPKHLITATGQRVTLRCSPRSGDLSVYWYQQSLDQGLQFLIQYYNGEERAKGNILERFSAQQFPDLHSELNLSSLELGDSALYFCASSVGSLGNTIYFGEGSWLTVV.

This clone was observed a handful of times. V gene TRBV28 combines with J gene TRBJ2-6, with D tentatively TRBD1 (5 bases). This CDR3 has 12 amino acids. V lost 2 bases to trimming and J lost 16 bases, with 12 bases between them. CDR1 is MDHEN, CDR2 SYDVKM, per germline. Written as DNA, the CDR3 is TGTGCCAGCAGTTTAGGGGCCTTGGGACTGACTTTC. Translating it yields CASSLGALGLTF. The whole variable domain, filled in from reference TRBV28 and TRBJ2-6, reads DVKVTQSSRYLVKRTGEKVFLECVQDMDHENMFWYRQDPGLGLRLIYFSYDVKMKEKGDIPEGYSVSREKKERFSLILESASTNQTSMYLCASSLGALGLTFGAGSRLTVL.

The chain couples TRBV5-6 to TRBJ1-6; TRBD1 matches 8 bases. The CDR3 covers 15 residues. The germline CDR1 and CDR2 sequences are SGHDT and YYEEEE. J lost 6 bases, V lost 1 base, and 3 bases had no gene match. CDR3 DNA: TGTGCCAGCAGCTTGTCAGGGGGCCTTAATTCACCCCTCCACTTT. It specifies CASSLSGGLNSPLHF.

There are a few counts of this clone. The gene calls are TRBV9 and TRBJ2-2; TRBD1 or TRBD2 may be the D gene (5 bases each). The CDR3 is made up of 16 amino acids. Trimming removed 4 bases at V and 1 base at J, with 14 bases between. In germline, CDR1 is SGDLS, CDR2 YYNGEE. CDR3 amino acids: CASSKRLGQNTGELFF. The DNA for the CDR3 is TGTGCCAGCAGCAAGCGGTTGGGGCAGAACACCGGGGAGCTGTTTTTT.